The present entry profiles one T cell receptor beta chain with its context. The specificity of this receptor is unknown. The sample holds no much larger clone one base away, and base qualities are not on file. The donors were healthy, HIV-negative adults who had no recently reported acute infections or vaccinations. Every donor was a Caucasian adult living in Nashville, Tennessee, USA. CD4+ T cells were enriched by magnetic negative selection; naive cells were then positively selected on CD45RA, and the negative fraction formed the memory subset. Blood was collected by leukapheresis, and PBMCs were isolated by Ficoll-Histopaque density gradient centrifugation and then cryopreserved in liquid nitrogen vapor phase. Purity and quantity of every magnetically sorted T cell population were checked by analytical flow cytometry. Each sorted fraction had its genomic DNA isolated and then quantified by UV absorbance on a Nanodrop 2000c.

The entry originates in a study of shared clonotypes between healthy human individuals (dated by TCRdb to the early 2020s). For context, the study as a whole: The cohort comprised a couple of women and three men aged 18 to 49 years. For each donor, CD4 naive and CD4 memory were each run on three plates, CD8 naive on two plates, and CD8 memory on one plate. To estimate repertoire size and how much clonotypes are shared between individuals, the study performed deep sequencing of blood TCR repertoires from roughly five healthy adults. Libraries were prepared and TCR repertoires were sequenced by different laboratories using diverse techniques, in order to increase sequencing depth and limit assay-specific biases. Between about 0.9 and 8.9 billion PBMCs per donor were obtained by leukapheresis.

V was cut back by 6 bases and J by 3 bases, leaving a gap of 12 bases between them. The CDR1 and CDR2 encoded by the germline V gene (reference sequence) are LNHDA and SQIVND. From its cysteine to its phenylalanine, the CDR3 spans 14 amino acids. The entry retains the CDR3 DNA only, 42 bases that are in frame from base 1. Study-wide conclusions, independent of this receptor: Even with the large sequencing depth, rarefaction of the sorted-subset datasets indicated that sequencing was incomplete. Sampling was limited to blood, and TCR repertoires in tissue likely differ from TCR repertoires in blood. Pairwise subsampling led to the expectation that sequencing depth would affect the degree of clonotype sharing among donors. Compared with non-shared clonotypes, the clonotypes found in all four sorted-subset donors had higher generation probabilities. The genetic and exposure-history diversity represented was limited by the small number of donors. About 5% of naive CD4, around 3.5% of naive CD8, about 2.5% of memory CD4, and over 0.35% of memory CD8 clonotypes were shared across several donors. Estimated clonotype richness was generally larger for naive than for memory subsets.

Using the deep immunoSEQ assay, multiplex PCR amplified TCR CDR3 regions from genomic DNA. Genomic DNA extracted from each cell subset was distributed evenly over all wells of several immunoSEQ 96-well plates, and each plate served as one replicate. For sorted subsets, approximately 210 ng of genomic DNA, equivalent to 25,000 to 35,000 T cell genomes, went into each replicate PCR. Purified libraries were measured with a Qubit 3.0 fluorometer, size-checked on a Bioanalyzer 2100, and measured again with the KAPA Library Quantification kit. A separate single-read 150-cycle Illumina NextSeq 550 flow cell was used to sequence each immunoSEQ 96-well plate. Concerning the study's data processing: The immunoSEQ output contained only junctional sequences without quality scores, so filtering could not match that applied to full-length reads. Sequences were annotated with PyIR, a Python wrapper for IgBLAST v1.9, and V/J genes and CDR3 were assigned using IMGT germline references. Reads were removed for weak V/J assignments (E-value above 1e-6), missing CDR3, stop codons, out-of-frame junctions, or ambiguous translated residues. V3J clonotypes were defined as sequences sharing the same inferred V gene, J gene, and CDR3 amino acid sequence. Percentage overlap between repertoires was calculated by dividing the number of shared unique clonotypes by the size of the smaller repertoire. Repertoire richness was assessed with RTK rarefaction, the Chao1 estimator, and Recon v2.1 estimates of unobserved clonotypes. Generation probabilities for all TCRbeta clonotypes obtained by the gDNA method from a handful of donors were computed using OLGA. The table was pulled from immuneACCESS by TCRdb, which kept in-frame rearrangements only. Such tables lose some clones; where checked, under half of the loss comes from unresolved V genes, and the rest has no known cause. V and J calls and clone size are copied from that table; D and trimming were computed from the DNA. The sample table shows hundreds of thousands of clones, and 96% are seen once. The leading ten clones occupy less than 0.06% of the sample.

Sequenced input: naive CD4+ T cells sorted from blood. The cell subset or site label, read with the paper, signifies: CD45RA+ positively selected. The clonotype originates from a woman aged 30 to 39 in good health. The rearrangement combines TRBV19 with TRBJ1-5; the D segment cannot be called with confidence. The CDR3 region reads CASSVATLNQPQHF. The DNA is TGTGCCAGTAGCGTAGCCACCCTCAATCAGCCCCAGCATTTT.